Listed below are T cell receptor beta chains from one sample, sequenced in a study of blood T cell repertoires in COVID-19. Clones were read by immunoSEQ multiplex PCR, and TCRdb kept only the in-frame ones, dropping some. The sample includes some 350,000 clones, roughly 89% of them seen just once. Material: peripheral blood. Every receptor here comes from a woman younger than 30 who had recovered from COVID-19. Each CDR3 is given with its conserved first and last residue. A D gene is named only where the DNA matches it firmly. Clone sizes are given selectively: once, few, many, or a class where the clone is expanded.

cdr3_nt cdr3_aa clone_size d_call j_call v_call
TGCGCCAGCAGCCAAGAATACGTTGGAGGGGATACGCAGTATTTT CASSQEYVGGDTQYF NA NA TRBJ2-3 TRBV4-3
TGTGCCAGCTCCGGGACTAGCGGGATGACCACCGGGGAGCTGTTTTTT CASSGTSGMTTGELFF once TRBD2 TRBJ2-2 TRBV10-3
TGTGCCAGCAGCTTATCCCCCGGCGCGGCTGATAACACTGAAGCTTTCTTT CASSLSPGAADNTEAFF NA NA TRBJ1-1 TRBV7-9
TGTGCCAGCTCACCCCTCCAGGGGCCGAGTCAGAGGGAGCAGTTCTTC CASSPLQGPSQREQFF NA NA TRBJ2-1 TRBV18
TGTGCCAGCAGCCCCCGGACTAGCGGGAGTTCAGATACGCAGTATTTT CASSPRTSGSSDTQYF NA TRBD2 TRBJ2-3 TRBV11-3
TGTGCCACCTCCCAGGGGACAGGGGGACGGCAGCCCCAGCATTTT CATSQGTGGRQPQHF once TRBD1 TRBJ1-5 TRBV10-3
TGTGCCAGCAGCGCCCTGACTAGCGCCACTTCCTACAATGAGCAGTTCTTC CASSALTSATSYNEQFF NA TRBD2 TRBJ2-1 TRBV9
TGTGCCAGTGGGACATCCGAAGGGAATCAGCCCCAGCATTTT CASGTSEGNQPQHF few NA TRBJ1-5 TRBV19
TGTGCCAGCAGCCCCGGGCTAGCGAGAAACAATGAGCAGTTCTTC CASSPGLARNNEQFF NA NA TRBJ2-1 TRBV11-3
TGTGCCAGCAGCGTAGGGGCCGAGGGCTATGGCTACACCTTC CASSVGAEGYGYTF NA NA TRBJ1-2 TRBV9
TGTGCCAGCAGCTTAAGGGGACAGGGGAGGAACATTCAGTACTTC CASSLRGQGRNIQYF NA TRBD1 TRBJ2-4 TRBV7-2
TGTGCCAGCTCACCTCAAGCGGACAGCCTCTTCTTTTATGGCTACACCTTC CASSPQADSLFFYGYTF NA NA TRBJ1-2 TRBV18
TGTGCCAGCGGGGAGGGGGAGTTGTTCAATGAGCAGTTCTTC CASGEGELFNEQFF NA NA TRBJ2-1 TRBV27
TGTGCCAGCAGCCAATCGCCATCAGGGATATATGGCTACACCTTC CASSQSPSGIYGYTF NA NA TRBJ1-2 TRBV16
TGTGCCAGCAGTCAAATACCGGGGGGAGCAGGGCAGTTCTTC CASSQIPGGAGQFF NA TRBD2 TRBJ2-1 TRBV6-5
TGTGCCAGCAGCCGGGGAGGCGGCACTGAAGCTTTCTTT CASSRGGGTEAFF NA NA TRBJ1-1 TRBV6-5
TGCGCCAGCAGCCGTCTACCCGGGACAGCTAACTATGGCTACACCTTC CASSRLPGTANYGYTF once TRBD1 TRBJ1-2 TRBV4-1
TGTGCCAGCAGTTACCGTGGGGCCGGCACCGGGGAGCTGTTTTTT CASSYRGAGTGELFF NA NA TRBJ2-2 TRBV6-5
TGTGCCAGCAGCCCATCCTTGCAGGGACTAGCTTTAAATGAGCAGTTCTTC CASSPSLQGLALNEQFF NA TRBD2 TRBJ2-1 TRBV7-8
TGTGCCAGCAGTTTGACCCCCGGGACTTCTTGGGCAGATACGCAGTATTTT CASSLTPGTSWADTQYF once NA TRBJ2-3 TRBV27
TGTGCCAGCAGCGGAGGGGGGGACTCTGGAAACACCATATATTTT CASSGGGDSGNTIYF NA NA TRBJ1-3 TRBV5-4
TGTGCCAGTAGTATAGTTCCGCGGGGTAATCAGCCCCAGCATTTT CASSIVPRGNQPQHF NA NA TRBJ1-5 TRBV19
TGTGCCAGCAGCGATCACGGCAATGAGCAGTTCTTC CASSDHGNEQFF NA NA TRBJ2-1 TRBV7-9
TGCGCCAGCAGCCAAGACAGCGGGAGTACTTACAATGAGCAGTTCTTC CASSQDSGSTYNEQFF few TRBD2 TRBJ2-1 TRBV4-1
TGCGCCAGCAGCCAAGACCAGGTCAGCTCCTACAATGAGCAGTTCTTC CASSQDQVSSYNEQFF NA NA TRBJ2-1 TRBV4-3
TGCGCCAGCAGCTTGACTAGCCCTAAGGCAGATACGCAGTATTTT CASSLTSPKADTQYF NA NA TRBJ2-3 TRBV5-1
TGCGCCAGCGGAACTAGCGGAGATTACAATGAGCAGTTCTTC CASGTSGDYNEQFF NA TRBD2 TRBJ2-1 TRBV10-2
TGTGCCAGCAGCTTAGTGGTACCAAGCGGGAGGGCCATCGAGACCCAGTACTTC CASSLVVPSGRAIETQYF NA TRBD2 TRBJ2-5 TRBV7-8
TGTGCCAGCAGCTTAGCCTCAGATACGCAGTATTTT CASSLASDTQYF NA NA TRBJ2-3 TRBV11-3
TGCGCCAGCAGCTTGGGCCCGGGGAGGAACACTGAAGCTTTCTTT CASSLGPGRNTEAFF NA NA TRBJ1-1 TRBV5-1
TGCGCCAGCAGCAGAAATAGTGTCCCAGATACGCAGTATTTT CASSRNSVPDTQYF NA NA TRBJ2-3 TRBV5-1
TGTGCCAGCAGCCCGCGACCCGAGGGTGAAGCTTTCTTT CASSPRPEGEAFF NA NA TRBJ1-1 TRBV7-8